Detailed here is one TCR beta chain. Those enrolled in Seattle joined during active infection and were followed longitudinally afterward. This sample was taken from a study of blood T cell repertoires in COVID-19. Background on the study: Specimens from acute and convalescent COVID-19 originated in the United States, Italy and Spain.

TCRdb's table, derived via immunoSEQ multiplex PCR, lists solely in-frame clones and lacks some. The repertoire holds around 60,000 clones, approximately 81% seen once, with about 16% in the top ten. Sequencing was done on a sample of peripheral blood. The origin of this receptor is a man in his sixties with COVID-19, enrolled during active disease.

The DNA for the CDR3 is TGTGCCAGCAGCGAGACTAGCGGGGGGGCTGCAGATACGCAGTATTTT. This translates into CASSETSGGAADTQYF. V is TRBV7-9 and J is TRBJ2-3; TRBD2 agrees at 14 bases. There are 16 residues in the CDR3. V shed 5 bases, J shed 4 bases, and the junction held 5 bases outside the gene matches. Germline values: CDR1 SEHNR, CDR2 FQNEAQ (reference sequence).